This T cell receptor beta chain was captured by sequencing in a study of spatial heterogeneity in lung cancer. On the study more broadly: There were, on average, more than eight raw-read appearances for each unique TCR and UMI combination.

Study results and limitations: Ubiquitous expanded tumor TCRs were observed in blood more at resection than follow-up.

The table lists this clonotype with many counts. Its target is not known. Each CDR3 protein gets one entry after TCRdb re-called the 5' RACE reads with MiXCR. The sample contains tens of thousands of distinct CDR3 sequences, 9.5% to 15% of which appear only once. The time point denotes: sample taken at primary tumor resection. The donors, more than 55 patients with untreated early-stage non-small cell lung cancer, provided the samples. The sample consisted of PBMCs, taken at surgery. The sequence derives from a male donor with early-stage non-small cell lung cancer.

The CDR3 loop is CASSLGTSEYEQYF. In DNA form, the CDR3 reads TGTGCCAGCAGCTTAGGGACTAGTGAGTACGAGCAGTACTTC. This chain joins TRBV13 and TRBJ2-7; a weak D match, TRBD2 (6 bases). V was cut by 0 bases and J by 4 bases, with 10 bases left in between. The germline gives CDR1 PRHDT, CDR2 FYEKMQ (reference sequence). The CDR3 totals 14 residues.